This T cell receptor beta chain was captured by sequencing in a study of blood T cell repertoires in COVID-19. Overall study: Sample material is recorded as cDNA or gDNA derived from T cells, B-cell-depleted T cells, or PBMCs.

Trimming took 3 bases from V and 4 from J; bases not matched to a gene: 7. This CDR3 region has 16 residues. Germline-derived CDR1 and CDR2 are KGHSH and LQKENI. Method: immunoSEQ multiplex PCR; TCRdb's copy keeps in-frame clones and lacks some. This sample carries approximately 180,000 clones, approximately 90% of them seen once, and the ten largest clones take roughly 1.5%. The receptor comes from a woman aged 45-65 years with acute or convalescent COVID-19. This chain connects TRBV18 to TRBJ1-5; 9 nucleotides line up with TRBD1. The sample comprised peripheral blood. The CDR3 sequence: CASSPPGQGENQPQHF. As DNA, the CDR3 is TGTGCCAGCTCACCTCCGGGACAGGGAGAGAATCAGCCCCAGCATTTT.